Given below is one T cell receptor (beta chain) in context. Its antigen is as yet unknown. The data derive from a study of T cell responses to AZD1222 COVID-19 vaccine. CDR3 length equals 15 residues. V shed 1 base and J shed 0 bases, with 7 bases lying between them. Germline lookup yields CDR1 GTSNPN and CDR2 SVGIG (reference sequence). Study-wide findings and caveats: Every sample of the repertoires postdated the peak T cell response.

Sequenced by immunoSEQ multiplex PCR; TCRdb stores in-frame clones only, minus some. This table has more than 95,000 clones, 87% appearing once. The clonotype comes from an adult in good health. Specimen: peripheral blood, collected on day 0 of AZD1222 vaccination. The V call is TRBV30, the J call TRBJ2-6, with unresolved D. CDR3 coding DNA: TGTGCCTGGAGTGGGTCAAACTCTGGGGCCAACGTCCTGACTTTC. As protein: CAWSGSNSGANVLTF.